A selection of T cell receptor beta chains follows, all from one sample in a study of blood T cell repertoires in COVID-19. Clones were read by immunoSEQ multiplex PCR, and TCRdb kept only the in-frame ones, dropping some. The sample includes about 360,000 clones, 75% to 90% seen only once; the top ten take about 7.1%. The sequenced sample was peripheral blood. The receptors here all came from an older woman with COVID-19, enrolled during active disease. Each CDR3 is given with its conserved first and last residue. Fields, in order: V gene, J gene, CDR3 protein.

V gene: TRBV7-2
J gene: TRBJ1-1
CDR3 protein: CASSVAAVNTEAFF

V gene: TRBV3-1/TRBV3-2
J gene: TRBJ1-2
CDR3 protein: CASSRGTVNRVYGYTF

V gene: TRBV4-1
J gene: TRBJ2-5
CDR3 protein: CASSQVAGGPRETQYF

V gene: TRBV7-6
J gene: TRBJ2-5
CDR3 protein: CASSGSGGQETQYF

V gene: TRBV13
J gene: TRBJ1-2
CDR3 protein: CASSFNPGQGGYGYTF

V gene: TRBV13
J gene: TRBJ2-2
CDR3 protein: CASSSTKTLAGANTGELFF

V gene: TRBV5-1
J gene: TRBJ2-7
CDR3 protein: CASRTSGFSSYEQYF

V gene: TRBV4-1
J gene: TRBJ1-2
CDR3 protein: CASSQVLRDRGSGYTF

V gene: TRBV7-9
J gene: TRBJ1-1
CDR3 protein: CASSRDRATEAFF

V gene: TRBV5-8
J gene: TRBJ1-4
CDR3 protein: CASSLAPGTGGNEKLFF

V gene: TRBV20-1
J gene: TRBJ1-1
CDR3 protein: CSASPGVNTEAFF

V gene: TRBV7-6
J gene: TRBJ2-2
CDR3 protein: CASSSRYRGGPVTGELFF

V gene: TRBV10-2
J gene: TRBJ1-3
CDR3 protein: CASSESWGAGNTIYF

V gene: TRBV29-1
J gene: TRBJ1-6
CDR3 protein: CSVSSGTGNNSPLHF

V gene: TRBV19
J gene: TRBJ1-1
CDR3 protein: CATTGRYTEAFF

V gene: TRBV27
J gene: TRBJ1-3
CDR3 protein: CASSPSPGDSGNTIYF

V gene: TRBV2
J gene: TRBJ1-1
CDR3 protein: CASTGTANTEAFF

V gene: TRBV27
J gene: TRBJ2-7
CDR3 protein: CAVGGEAYEQYF

V gene: TRBV11-2
J gene: TRBJ1-2
CDR3 protein: CASSSTIRQGSYGYTF

V gene: TRBV6-4
J gene: TRBJ2-1
CDR3 protein: CASSDSGGGSLNEQFF

V gene: TRBV3-1/TRBV3-2
J gene: TRBJ1-4
CDR3 protein: CASSQYRGNEKLFF

V gene: TRBV6-2/TRBV6-3
J gene: TRBJ2-3
CDR3 protein: CASSTRGTSTDTQYF

V gene: TRBV10-1
J gene: TRBJ1-1
CDR3 protein: CASSEAGNTEAFF

V gene: TRBV7-2
J gene: TRBJ2-1
CDR3 protein: CASSLARNEQFF

V gene: TRBV30
J gene: TRBJ1-5
CDR3 protein: CAWGAGNNQPQHF

V gene: TRBV5-1
J gene: TRBJ2-3
CDR3 protein: CASSPGTGPRDTQYF

V gene: TRBV5-8
J gene: TRBJ2-1
CDR3 protein: CASSHRGQGNNEQFF

V gene: TRBV20-1
J gene: TRBJ1-3
CDR3 protein: CSASNLMGDISGNTIYF

V gene: TRBV10-3
J gene: TRBJ1-6
CDR3 protein: CAISPGLGQGRSPLHF

V gene: TRBV5-3
J gene: TRBJ2-7
CDR3 protein: CARSPYVQGNYEQYF

V gene: TRBV11-3
J gene: TRBJ2-2
CDR3 protein: CASSLHQGDTGELFF

V gene: TRBV14
J gene: TRBJ1-2
CDR3 protein: CASSQDQTAYYGYTF

V gene: TRBV2
J gene: TRBJ1-2
CDR3 protein: CASTMAGLDYGYTF

V gene: TRBV11-3
J gene: TRBJ2-7
CDR3 protein: CASSLGFRASYEQYF

V gene: TRBV3-1/TRBV3-2
J gene: TRBJ1-1
CDR3 protein: CASSHQGVNTEAFF

V gene: TRBV11-2
J gene: TRBJ1-5
CDR3 protein: CASSLGGGSQPQHF

V gene: TRBV14
J gene: TRBJ2-7
CDR3 protein: CASSPGQGSYEQYF

V gene: TRBV5-1
J gene: TRBJ1-2
CDR3 protein: CASSLESPNYGYTF

V gene: TRBV18
J gene: TRBJ1-1
CDR3 protein: CASSEDREEAFF

V gene: TRBV4-1
J gene: TRBJ2-7
CDR3 protein: CASSQDPSPARGRLNSYEQYF

V gene: TRBV3-1/TRBV3-2
J gene: TRBJ1-2
CDR3 protein: CASSREVNYGYTF